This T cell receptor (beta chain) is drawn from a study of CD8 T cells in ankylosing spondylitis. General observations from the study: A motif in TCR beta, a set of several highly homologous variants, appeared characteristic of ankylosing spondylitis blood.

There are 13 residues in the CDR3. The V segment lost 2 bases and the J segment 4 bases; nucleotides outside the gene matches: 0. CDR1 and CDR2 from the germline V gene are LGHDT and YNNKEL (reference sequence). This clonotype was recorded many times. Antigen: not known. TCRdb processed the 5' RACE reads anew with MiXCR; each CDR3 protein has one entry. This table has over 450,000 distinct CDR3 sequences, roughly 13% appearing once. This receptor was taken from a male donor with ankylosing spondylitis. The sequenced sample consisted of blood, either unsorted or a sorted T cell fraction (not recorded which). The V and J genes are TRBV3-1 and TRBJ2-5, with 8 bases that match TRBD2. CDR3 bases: TGTGCCAGCAGCCAACGGGGGGGAGAGACCCAGTACTTC. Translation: CASSQRGGETQYF.